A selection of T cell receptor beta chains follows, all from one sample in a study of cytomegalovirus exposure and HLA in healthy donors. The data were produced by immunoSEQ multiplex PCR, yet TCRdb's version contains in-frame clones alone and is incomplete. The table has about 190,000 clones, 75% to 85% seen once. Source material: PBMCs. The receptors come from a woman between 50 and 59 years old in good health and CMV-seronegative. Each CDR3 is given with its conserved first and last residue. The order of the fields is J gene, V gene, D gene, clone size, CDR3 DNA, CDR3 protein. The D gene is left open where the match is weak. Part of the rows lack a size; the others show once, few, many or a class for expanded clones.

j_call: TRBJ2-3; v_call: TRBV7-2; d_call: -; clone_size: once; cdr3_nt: TGTGCCAGCAGCTCCGGTCGGGTCGGCCCTAGCACAGATACGCAGTATTTT; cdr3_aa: CASSSGRVGPSTDTQYF
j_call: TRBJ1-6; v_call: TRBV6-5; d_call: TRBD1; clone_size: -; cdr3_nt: TGTGCCAGCAGTCCCCGGGCAGGGGGAAATTCACCCCTCCACTTT; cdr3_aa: CASSPRAGGNSPLHF
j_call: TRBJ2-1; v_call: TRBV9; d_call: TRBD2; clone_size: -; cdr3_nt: TGTGCCAGCAGCACTCGACTAGCGGGGGGGCAGGATGAGCAGTTCTTC; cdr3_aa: CASSTRLAGGQDEQFF
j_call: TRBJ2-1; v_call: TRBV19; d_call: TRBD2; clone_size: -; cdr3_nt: TGTGCCAGTAATCCGAGAGCGGGGTCGGGTGAGCAGTTCTTC; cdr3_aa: CASNPRAGSGEQFF
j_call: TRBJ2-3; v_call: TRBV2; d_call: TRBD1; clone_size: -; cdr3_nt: TGTGCCAGCAGAAGGACAGGGGCAGATACGCAGTATTTT; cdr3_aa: CASRRTGADTQYF
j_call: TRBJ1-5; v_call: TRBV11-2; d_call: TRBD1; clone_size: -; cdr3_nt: TGTGCCAGCAGCTCCCAGGGGGATCAGCCCCAGCATTTT; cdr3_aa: CASSSQGDQPQHF
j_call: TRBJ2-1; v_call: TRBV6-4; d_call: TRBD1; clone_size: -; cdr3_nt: TGTGCCAGCAGTGAGGGGACAGGGGGCAATGAGCAGTTCTTC; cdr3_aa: CASSEGTGGNEQFF
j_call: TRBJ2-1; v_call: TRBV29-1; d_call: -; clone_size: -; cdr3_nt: TGCAGCGTTGCGCCCTCCGGCTACAATGAGCAGTTCTTC; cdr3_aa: CSVAPSGYNEQFF
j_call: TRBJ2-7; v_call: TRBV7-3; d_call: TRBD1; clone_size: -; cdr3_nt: TGTGCCAGCAGCAGATCGACAGGGTACTCCTACGAGCAGTACTTC; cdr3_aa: CASSRSTGYSYEQYF
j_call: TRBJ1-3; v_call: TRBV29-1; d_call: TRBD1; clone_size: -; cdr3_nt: TGCAGCGTTGCCTGGGACAGGGGAAGAAGTGTGGGAAACACCATATATTTT; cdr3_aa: CSVAWDRGRSVGNTIYF
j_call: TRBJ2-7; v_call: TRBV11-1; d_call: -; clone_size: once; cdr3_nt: TGTGCCAGCAGGTCAGGTTTGGCCTCCTACGAGCAGTACTTC; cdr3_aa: CASRSGLASYEQYF
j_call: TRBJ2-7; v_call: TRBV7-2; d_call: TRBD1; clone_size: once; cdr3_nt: TGTGCCAGCAGCTTAATGGAGACAGGGACCTACGAGCAGTACTTC; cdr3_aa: CASSLMETGTYEQYF
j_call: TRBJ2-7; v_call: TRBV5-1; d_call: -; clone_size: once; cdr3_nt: TGCGCCAGCAGCTGGAGCCAGGGGTCCTACGAGCAGTACTTC; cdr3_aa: CASSWSQGSYEQYF
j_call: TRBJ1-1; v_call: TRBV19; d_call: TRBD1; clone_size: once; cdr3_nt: TGTGCCAGTAGGGACAGGGGAAAAAGTGAAGCTTTCTTT; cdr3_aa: CASRDRGKSEAFF
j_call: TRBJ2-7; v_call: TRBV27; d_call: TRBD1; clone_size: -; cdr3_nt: TGTGCCAGCAGTTCTCCGGGACAGGGGGCCTACGAGCAGTACTTC; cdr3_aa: CASSSPGQGAYEQYF
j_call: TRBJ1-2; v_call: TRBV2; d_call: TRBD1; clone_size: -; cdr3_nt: TGTGCCAGCAAACAGGGGGCGACATGGACTGAGGGCTACACCTTC; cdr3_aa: CASKQGATWTEGYTF
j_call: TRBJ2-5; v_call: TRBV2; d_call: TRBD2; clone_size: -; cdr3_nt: TGTGCCAGCAGTATGGGACTAGCGGGGGCGTTCGGAGAGACCCAGTACTTC; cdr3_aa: CASSMGLAGAFGETQYF
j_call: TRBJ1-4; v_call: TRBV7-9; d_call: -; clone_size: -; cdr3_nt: TGTGCCAGCAGCTTATTTCCTGCAAATCAGTGGACGGGAGGAAAACTGTTTTTT; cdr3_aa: CASSLFPANQWTGGKLFF
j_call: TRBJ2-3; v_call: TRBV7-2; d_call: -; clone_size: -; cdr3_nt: TGTGCCAGCAGCACGCAGGGGCCCAGCACAGATACGCAGTATTTT; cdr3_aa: CASSTQGPSTDTQYF
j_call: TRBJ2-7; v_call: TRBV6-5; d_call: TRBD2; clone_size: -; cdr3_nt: TGTGCCAGCGGACTAGCGGGAGTAGCCGAGCAGTACTTC; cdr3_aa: CASGLAGVAEQYF
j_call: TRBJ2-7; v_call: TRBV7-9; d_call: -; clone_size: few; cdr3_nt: TGTGCCAGCACCCTCAACCGAGGAGCTACCTACGAGCAGTACTTC; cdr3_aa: CASTLNRGATYEQYF
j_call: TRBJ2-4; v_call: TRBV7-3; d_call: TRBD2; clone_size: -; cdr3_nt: TGTGCCAGCAGCTCAGCGGGGGGGCCAGACATTCAGTACTTC; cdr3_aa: CASSSAGGPDIQYF
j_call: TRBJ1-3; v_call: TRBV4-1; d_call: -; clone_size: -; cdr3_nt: TGCGCCAGCAGCCAAGATCCAGGGGATGCTGGAAACACCATATATTTT; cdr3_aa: CASSQDPGDAGNTIYF
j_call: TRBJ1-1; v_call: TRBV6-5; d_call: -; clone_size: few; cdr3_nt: TGTGCCAGCAGGCTGGACATCTCGGGCACTGAAGCTTTCTTT; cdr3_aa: CASRLDISGTEAFF
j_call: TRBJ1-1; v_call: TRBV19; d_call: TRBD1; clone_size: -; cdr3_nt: TGTGCCAGCTCCAAGGACAGGGGGCTGGGGAACACTGAAGCTTTCTTT; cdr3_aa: CASSKDRGLGNTEAFF
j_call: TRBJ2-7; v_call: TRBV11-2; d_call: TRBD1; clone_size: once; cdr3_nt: TGTGCCAGCAGCTCACCCTTAGGGACAGGGAGCTCCTACGAGCAGTACTTC; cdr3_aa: CASSSPLGTGSSYEQYF
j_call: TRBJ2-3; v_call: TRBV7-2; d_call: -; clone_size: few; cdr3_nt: TGTGCCAGCAGCCCGGCGGGTCGGTACACAGATACGCAGTATTTT; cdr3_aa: CASSPAGRYTDTQYF
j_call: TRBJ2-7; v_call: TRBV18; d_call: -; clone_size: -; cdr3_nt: TGTGCCAGCTCACCGAAGCAGGGGATGACCTACGAGCAGTACTTC; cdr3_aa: CASSPKQGMTYEQYF
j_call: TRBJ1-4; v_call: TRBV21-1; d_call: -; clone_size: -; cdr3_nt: TGTGCCAGCAGCAATAGTGCAACTAATGAAAAACTGTTTTTT; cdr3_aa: CASSNSATNEKLFF
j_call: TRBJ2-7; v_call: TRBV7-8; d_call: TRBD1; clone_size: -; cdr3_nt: TGTGCCAGCAGCCCGTATGTTGGGACAGTCTCCTACGAGCAGTACTTC; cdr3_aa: CASSPYVGTVSYEQYF
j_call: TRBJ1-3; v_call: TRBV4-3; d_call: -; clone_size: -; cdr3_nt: TGCGCCAGCAGCCAAGATAATGGCGCGGTTGGAAACACCATATATTTT; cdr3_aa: CASSQDNGAVGNTIYF
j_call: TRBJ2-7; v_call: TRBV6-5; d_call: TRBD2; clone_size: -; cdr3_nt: TGTGCCAGCAGATATGGACTAGCGGGTTCCTACGAGCAGTACTTC; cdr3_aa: CASRYGLAGSYEQYF
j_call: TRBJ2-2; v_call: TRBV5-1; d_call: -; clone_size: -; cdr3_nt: TGCGCCAGCCTCCTCGAGCCGCCCGGGGAGCTGTTTTTT; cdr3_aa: CASLLEPPGELFF
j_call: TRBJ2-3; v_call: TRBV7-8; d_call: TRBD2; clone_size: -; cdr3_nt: TGTGCCAGCAGCTTAGCACGACTAGCGGGAGGAGATACGCAGTATTTT; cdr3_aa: CASSLARLAGGDTQYF
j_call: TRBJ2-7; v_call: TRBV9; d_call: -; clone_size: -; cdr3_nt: TGTGCCAGCAGCGCCCGGGAGCGGGCGAGCTCCTACGAGCAGTACTTC; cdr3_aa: CASSARERASSYEQYF
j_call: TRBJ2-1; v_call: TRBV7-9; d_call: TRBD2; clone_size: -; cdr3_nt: TGTGCCAGCAGCTCCAATCTACTAGCGGCTGAGCAGTTCTTC; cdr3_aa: CASSSNLLAAEQFF
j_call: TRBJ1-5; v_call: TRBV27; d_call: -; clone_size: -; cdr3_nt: TGTGCCAGCAGTTTATCGGGCGGGTTAAGGCCCCAGCATTTT; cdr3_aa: CASSLSGGLRPQHF
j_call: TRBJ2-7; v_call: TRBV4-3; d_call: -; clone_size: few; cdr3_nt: TGCGCCAGCAGCCATTCTAGGAGCTCAGGGGATTACGAGCAGTACTTC; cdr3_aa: CASSHSRSSGDYEQYF
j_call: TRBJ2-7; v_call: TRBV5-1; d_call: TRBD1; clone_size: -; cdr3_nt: TGCGCCAGCAGCCCCAGGGACAGGAGTTACGAGCAGTACTTC; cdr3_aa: CASSPRDRSYEQYF
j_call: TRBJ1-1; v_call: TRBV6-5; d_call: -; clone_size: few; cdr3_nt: TGTGCCAGCAGTTCGGGGGGGTTGACTGAAGCTTTCTTT; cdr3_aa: CASSSGGLTEAFF
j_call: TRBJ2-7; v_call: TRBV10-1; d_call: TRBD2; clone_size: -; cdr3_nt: TGCGCCAGCAGCGGGACTAGCGGGAGGTCGGGAGAGCAGTACTTC; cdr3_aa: CASSGTSGRSGEQYF
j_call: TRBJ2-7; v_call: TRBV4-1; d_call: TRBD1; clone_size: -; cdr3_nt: TGCGCCAGCAGCCAGAGGGACAGGGACTACGAGCAGTACTTC; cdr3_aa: CASSQRDRDYEQYF
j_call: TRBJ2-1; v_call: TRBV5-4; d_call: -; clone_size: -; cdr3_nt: TGTGCCAGCAGCTTGGATGGTAGCAATGAGCAGTTCTTC; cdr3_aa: CASSLDGSNEQFF
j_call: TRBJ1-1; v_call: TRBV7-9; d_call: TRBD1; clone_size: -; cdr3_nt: TGTGCCAGCAGCCCAACTTCATGGACAGGGGTCGGGGCCACTGAAGCTTTCTTT; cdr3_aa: CASSPTSWTGVGATEAFF
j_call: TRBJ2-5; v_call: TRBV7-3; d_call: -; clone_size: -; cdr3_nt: TGTGCCAGCAGCGCACCCGGGAACCAAGAGACCCAGTACTTC; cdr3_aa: CASSAPGNQETQYF
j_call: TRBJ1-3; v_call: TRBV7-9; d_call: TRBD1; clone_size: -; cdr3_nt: TGTGCCAGCAGCACCACAGGGGACGGAAACACCATATATTTT; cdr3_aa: CASSTTGDGNTIYF
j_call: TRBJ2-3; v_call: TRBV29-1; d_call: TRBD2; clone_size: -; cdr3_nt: TGCAGCGTCGGGACTAGCGCTACGCAGTATTTT; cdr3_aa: CSVGTSATQYF
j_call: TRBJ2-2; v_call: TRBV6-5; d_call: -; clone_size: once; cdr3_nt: TGTGCCAGCAGTCTTACTAGAATGACCACCGGGGAGCTGTTTTTT; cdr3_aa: CASSLTRMTTGELFF
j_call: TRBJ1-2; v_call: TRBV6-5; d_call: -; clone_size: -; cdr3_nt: TGTGCCAGCAGTTACTCACAGCACTATGGCTACACCTTC; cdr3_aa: CASSYSQHYGYTF
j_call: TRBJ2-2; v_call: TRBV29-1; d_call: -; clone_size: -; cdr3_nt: TGCAGCGTCCCCAGGGGCACCGGGGAGCTGTTTTTT; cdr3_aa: CSVPRGTGELFF
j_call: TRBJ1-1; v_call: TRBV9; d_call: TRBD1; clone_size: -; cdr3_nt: TGTGCCAGCAGCGCTCGACAGGGGGACACTGAAGCTTTCTTT; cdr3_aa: CASSARQGDTEAFF
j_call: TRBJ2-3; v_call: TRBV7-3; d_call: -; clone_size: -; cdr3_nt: TGTGCCAGCAGCTCTCCCCCGGGGGGCAGCACAGATACGCAGTATTTT; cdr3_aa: CASSSPPGGSTDTQYF
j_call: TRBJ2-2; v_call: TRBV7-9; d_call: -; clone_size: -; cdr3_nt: TGTGCCAGCAGCCAACTTTTAAACACCGGGGAGCTGTTTTTT; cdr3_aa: CASSQLLNTGELFF